This TCR beta chain was captured in a study of T cell repertoires in cytomegalovirus infection (dated by TCRdb to the late 2010s). As for the study more broadly: Alongside well-studied HLA-B-restricted epitopes, the peptide stimulations were aimed at recently identified HLA-C-restricted CMV epitopes, whose presentation resists viral immunomodulation. Donor HLA type was relevant to the analysis, as public TCR beta signatures indicated carriage of CMV infection together with the matching HLA type. What the authors observed across the whole study: The ex vivo response was dominated by HLA-C-restricted CMV-specific TCR beta clonotypes, and the single most frequent clonotype in two of eight donors was supplied by these HLA-C-restricted clonotypes. Cumulative frequency of public TCR beta family members discriminated carriers of CMV infection plus the relevant HLA type in this cohort and an independent 352-donor cohort.

A remark on this clonotype: Its antigen is unknown. No quality values exist for individual bases; no much larger clone is one base distant.

According to the germline V gene, CDR1 reads SNHLY and CDR2 reads FYNNEI. The CDR3 holds 14 amino acids from the cysteine to the phenylalanine. Only the CDR3 part of the read is kept: 42 bases, read in frame from the first base. Trimming removed 2 bases from V and 5 bases from J; the gene matches leave 1 base unexplained. The treatment or condition label, as the study defines it: in vitro stimulation with specific CMV peptide epitopes to enrich CMV-specific T cells. Sequencing relied on an Illumina HiSeq 1500. TCRdb took the public reads, trimmed them with fastp at Q25, ran MiXCR for clone calling and kept in-frame beta chains. Rows are combined by CDR3 protein, so each entry shows the most common genes and DNA. Across this sample there are approximately 260,000 distinct CDR3 sequences, with roughly a fifth seen only once. The top ten clones comprise 15% to 20% of the sample.

This TCR came from a human donor in good health (CMV status not recorded). Some clones in this sample may be carry-over from other donors' samples. This material consisted of cultured PBMCs, taken from culture after CMV antigen stimulation. Here the chain combines TRBV2 and TRBJ2-5; 11 bases in between match TRBD2. The nucleotide sequence reads as follows: TGTGCCAGCAGTGAACTAGCGGGAGGTGAGACCCAGTACTTC. Its translation is CASSELAGGETQYF.